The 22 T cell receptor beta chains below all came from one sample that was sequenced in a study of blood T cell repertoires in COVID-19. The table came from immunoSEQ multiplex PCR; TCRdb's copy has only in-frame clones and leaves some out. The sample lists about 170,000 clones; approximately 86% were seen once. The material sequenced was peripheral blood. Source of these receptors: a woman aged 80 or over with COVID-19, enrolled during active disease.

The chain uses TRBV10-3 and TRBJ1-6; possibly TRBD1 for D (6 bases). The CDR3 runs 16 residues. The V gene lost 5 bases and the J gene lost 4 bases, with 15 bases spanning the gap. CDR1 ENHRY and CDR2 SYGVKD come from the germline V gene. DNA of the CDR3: TGTGCCATCAGTACGACAGGATTGACGTATAATTCACCCCTCCACTTT. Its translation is CAISTTGLTYNSPLHF.

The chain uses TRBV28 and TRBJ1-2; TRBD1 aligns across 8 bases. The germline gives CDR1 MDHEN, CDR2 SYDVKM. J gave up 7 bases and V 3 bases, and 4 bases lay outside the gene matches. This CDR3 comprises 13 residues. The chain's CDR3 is CASSLQGASGYTF. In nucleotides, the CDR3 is TGTGCCAGCAGTTTGCAGGGGGCCAGTGGCTACACCTTC.

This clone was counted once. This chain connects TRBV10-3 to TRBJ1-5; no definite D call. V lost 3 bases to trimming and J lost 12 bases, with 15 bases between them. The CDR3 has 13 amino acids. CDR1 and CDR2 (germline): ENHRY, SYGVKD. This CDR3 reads CAISDLDQKLQHF. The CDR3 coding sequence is TGTGCCATCAGTGACCTTGATCAAAAGCTCCAGCATTTT.

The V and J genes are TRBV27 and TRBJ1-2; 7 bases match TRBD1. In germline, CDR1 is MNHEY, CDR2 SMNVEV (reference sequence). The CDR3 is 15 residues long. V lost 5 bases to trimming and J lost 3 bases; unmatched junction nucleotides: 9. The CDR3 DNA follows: TGTGCCAGCAGTGGACCTTCCACAGGGGACTATGGCTACACCTTC. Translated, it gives CASSGPSTGDYGYTF.

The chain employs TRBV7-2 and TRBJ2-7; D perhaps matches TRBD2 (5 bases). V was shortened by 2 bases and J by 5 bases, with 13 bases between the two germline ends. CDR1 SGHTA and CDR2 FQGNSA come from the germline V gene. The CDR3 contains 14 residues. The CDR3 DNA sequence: TGTGCCAGCAGCTTACCCATACTAGTAAACGAGCAGTACTTC. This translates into CASSLPILVNEQYF.

The CDR3 DNA reads TGTGCCAGCATAAACAGGAACGACTATGGCTACACCTTC. Its protein product is CASINRNDYGYTF. This chain uses TRBV7-2 with TRBJ1-2; D perhaps matches TRBD1 (5 bases). V shed 7 bases and J shed 3 bases, with 12 bases lying between them. From germline, CDR1 is SGHTA and CDR2 FQGNSA. There are 13 residues in the CDR3. Looking up the rest from reference TRBV7-2 and TRBJ1-2 gives the full variable domain: GAGVSQSPSNKVTEKGKDVELRCDPISGHTALYWYRQSLGQGLEFLIYFQGNSAPDKSGLPSDRFSAERTGGSVSTLTIQRTQQEDSAVYLCASINRNDYGYTFGSGTRLTVV.

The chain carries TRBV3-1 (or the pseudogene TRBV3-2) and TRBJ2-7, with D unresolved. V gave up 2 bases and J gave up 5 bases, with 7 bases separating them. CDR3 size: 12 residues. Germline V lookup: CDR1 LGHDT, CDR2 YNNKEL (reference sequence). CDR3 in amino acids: CASSQLPHEQYF. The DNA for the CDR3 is TGTGCCAGCAGCCAACTTCCCCACGAGCAGTACTTC.

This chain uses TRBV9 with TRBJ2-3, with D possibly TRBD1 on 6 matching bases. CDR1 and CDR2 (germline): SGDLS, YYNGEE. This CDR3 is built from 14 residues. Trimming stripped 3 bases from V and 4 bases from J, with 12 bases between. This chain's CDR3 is CASSASQGSDTQYF. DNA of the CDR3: TGTGCCAGCAGCGCCTCACAGGGCTCAGATACGCAGTATTTT. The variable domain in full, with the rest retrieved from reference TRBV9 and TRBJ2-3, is DSGVTQTPKHLITATGQRVTLRCSPRSGDLSVYWYQQSLDQGLQFLIQYYNGEERAKGNILERFSAQQFPDLHSELNLSSLELGDSALYFCASSASQGSDTQYFGPGTRLTVL.

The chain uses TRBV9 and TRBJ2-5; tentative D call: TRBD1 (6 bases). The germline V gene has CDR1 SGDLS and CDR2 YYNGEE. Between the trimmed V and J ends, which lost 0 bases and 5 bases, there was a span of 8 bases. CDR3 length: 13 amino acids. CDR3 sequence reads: CASSVGTVETQYF. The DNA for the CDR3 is TGTGCCAGCAGCGTAGGGACAGTTGAGACCCAGTACTTC.

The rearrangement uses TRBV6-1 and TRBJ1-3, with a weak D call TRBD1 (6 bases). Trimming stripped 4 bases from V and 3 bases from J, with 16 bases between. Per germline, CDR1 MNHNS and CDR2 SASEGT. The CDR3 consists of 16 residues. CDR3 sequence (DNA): TGTGCCAGCAGTGCCGACAGGCCTACACTTGGAAACACCATATATTTT. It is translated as CASSADRPTLGNTIYF.

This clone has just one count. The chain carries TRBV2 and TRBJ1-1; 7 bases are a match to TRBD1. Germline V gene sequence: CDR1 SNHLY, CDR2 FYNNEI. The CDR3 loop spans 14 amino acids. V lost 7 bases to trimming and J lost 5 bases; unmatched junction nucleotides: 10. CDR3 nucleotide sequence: TGTGCCAGCACCAGACAGGGAAGGGGGACTGAAGCTTTCTTT. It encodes CASTRQGRGTEAFF.

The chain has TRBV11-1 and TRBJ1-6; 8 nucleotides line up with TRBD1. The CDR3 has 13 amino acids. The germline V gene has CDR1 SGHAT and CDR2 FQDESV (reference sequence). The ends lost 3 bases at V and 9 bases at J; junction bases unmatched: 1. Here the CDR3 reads CASSFDRGSPLHF. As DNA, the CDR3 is TGTGCCAGCAGCTTTGACAGGGGTTCACCCCTCCACTTT.

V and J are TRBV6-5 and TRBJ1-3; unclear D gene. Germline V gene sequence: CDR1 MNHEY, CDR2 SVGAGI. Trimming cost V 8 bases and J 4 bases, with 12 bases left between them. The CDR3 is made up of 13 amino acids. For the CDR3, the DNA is TGTGCCAGCTCCAACCTGGAGGGAAACACCATATATTTT. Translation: CASSNLEGNTIYF.

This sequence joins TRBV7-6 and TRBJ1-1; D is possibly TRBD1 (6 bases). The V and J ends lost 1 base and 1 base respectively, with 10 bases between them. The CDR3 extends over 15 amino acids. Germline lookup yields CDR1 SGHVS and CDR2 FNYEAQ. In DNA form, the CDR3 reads TGTGCCAGCAGCTTAGGGGGACAATGGAACACTGAAGCTTTCTTT. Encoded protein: CASSLGGQWNTEAFF.

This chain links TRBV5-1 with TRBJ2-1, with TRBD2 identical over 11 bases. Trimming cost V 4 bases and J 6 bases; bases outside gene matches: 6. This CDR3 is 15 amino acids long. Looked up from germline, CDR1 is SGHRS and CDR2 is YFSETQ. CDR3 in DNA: TGCGCCAGCAGCAAATGGACTAGCGGGCTCAATGAGCAGTTCTTC. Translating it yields CASSKWTSGLNEQFF.

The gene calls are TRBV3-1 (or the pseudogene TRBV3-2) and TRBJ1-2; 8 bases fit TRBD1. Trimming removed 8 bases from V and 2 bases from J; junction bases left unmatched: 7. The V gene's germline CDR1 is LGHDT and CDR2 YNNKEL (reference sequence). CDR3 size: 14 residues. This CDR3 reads CASEHRGNNYGYTF. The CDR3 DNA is TGTGCCAGCGAGCACAGGGGGAACAACTATGGCTACACCTTC.

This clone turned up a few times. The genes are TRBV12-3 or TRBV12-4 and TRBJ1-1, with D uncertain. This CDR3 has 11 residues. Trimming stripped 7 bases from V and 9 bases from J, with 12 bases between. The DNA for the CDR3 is TGTGCCAGCATCCTAGACGCAAAAGCTTTCTTT. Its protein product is CASILDAKAFF.

CDR3 sequence reads: CASSQDLAETYNEQFF. The DNA for the CDR3 is TGTGCCAGCAGCCAAGATCTAGCGGAGACCTACAATGAGCAGTTCTTC. V and J are TRBV3-1 (or the pseudogene TRBV3-2) and TRBJ2-1; 7 bases match TRBD2. The CDR3 is 16 residues long. The germline V gene encodes CDR1 LGHDT and CDR2 YNNKEL (reference sequence). Trimming took 0 bases from V and 2 from J; bases not matched to a gene: 4.

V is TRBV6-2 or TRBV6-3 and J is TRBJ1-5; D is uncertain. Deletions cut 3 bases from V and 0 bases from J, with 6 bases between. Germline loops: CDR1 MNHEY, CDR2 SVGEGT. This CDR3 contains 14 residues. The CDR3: CASSYVISNQPQHF. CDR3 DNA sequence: TGTGCCAGCAGTTATGTAATTAGCAATCAGCCCCAGCATTTT.

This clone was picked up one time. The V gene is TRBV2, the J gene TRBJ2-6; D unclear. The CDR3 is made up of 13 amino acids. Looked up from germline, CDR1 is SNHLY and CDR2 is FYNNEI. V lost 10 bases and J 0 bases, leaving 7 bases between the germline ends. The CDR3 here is CAIRYSGANVLTF. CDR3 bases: TGTGCCATTCGGTACTCTGGGGCCAACGTCCTGACTTTC.

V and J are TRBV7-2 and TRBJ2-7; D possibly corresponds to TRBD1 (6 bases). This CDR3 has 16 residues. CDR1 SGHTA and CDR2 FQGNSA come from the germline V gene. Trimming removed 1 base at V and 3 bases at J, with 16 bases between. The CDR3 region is CASSLGTGHDYYEQYF. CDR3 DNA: TGTGCCAGCAGCTTAGGAACAGGGCATGATTACTACGAGCAGTACTTC.

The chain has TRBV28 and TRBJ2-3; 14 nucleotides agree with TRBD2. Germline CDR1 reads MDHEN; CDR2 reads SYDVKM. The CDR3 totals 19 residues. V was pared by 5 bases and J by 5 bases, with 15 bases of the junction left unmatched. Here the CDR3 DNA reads TGTGCCAGCAGTCTATCGCCGGGACTAGCGGGAGCGAGGAGAGATACGCAGTATTTT. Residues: CASSLSPGLAGARRDTQYF.